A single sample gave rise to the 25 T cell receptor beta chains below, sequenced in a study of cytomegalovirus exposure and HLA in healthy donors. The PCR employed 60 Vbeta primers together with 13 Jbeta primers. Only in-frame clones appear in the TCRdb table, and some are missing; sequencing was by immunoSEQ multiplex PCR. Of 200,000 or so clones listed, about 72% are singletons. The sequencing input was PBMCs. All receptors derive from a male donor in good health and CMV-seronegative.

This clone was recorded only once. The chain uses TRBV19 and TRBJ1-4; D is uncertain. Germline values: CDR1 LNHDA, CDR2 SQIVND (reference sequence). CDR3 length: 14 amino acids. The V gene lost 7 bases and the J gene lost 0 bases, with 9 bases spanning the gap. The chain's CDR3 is CASTSLATNEKLFF. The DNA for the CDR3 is TGTGCCAGTACTTCGTTAGCAACTAATGAAAAACTGTTTTTT.

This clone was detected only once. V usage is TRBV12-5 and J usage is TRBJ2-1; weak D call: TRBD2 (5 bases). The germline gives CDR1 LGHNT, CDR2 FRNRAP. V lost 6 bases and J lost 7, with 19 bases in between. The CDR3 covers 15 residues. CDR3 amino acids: CASGTIVIHSNEQFF. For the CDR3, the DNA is TGTGCTAGTGGGACTATAGTTATCCACTCAAATGAGCAGTTCTTC.

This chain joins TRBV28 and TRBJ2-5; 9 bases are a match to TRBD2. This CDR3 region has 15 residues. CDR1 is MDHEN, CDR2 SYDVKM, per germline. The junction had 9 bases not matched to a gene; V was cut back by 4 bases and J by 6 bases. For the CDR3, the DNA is TGTGCCAGCAGTTCAATAGCGGGAGCGAGAAAGACCCAGTACTTC. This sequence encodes CASSSIAGARKTQYF.

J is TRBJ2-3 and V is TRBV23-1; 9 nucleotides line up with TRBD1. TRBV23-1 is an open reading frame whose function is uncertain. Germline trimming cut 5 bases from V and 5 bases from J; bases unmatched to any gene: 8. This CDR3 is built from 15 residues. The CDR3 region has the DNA TGCGCCAGCAGTAAGGTCGGGACAGGGAAAGATACGCAGTATTTT. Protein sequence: CASSKVGTGKDTQYF.

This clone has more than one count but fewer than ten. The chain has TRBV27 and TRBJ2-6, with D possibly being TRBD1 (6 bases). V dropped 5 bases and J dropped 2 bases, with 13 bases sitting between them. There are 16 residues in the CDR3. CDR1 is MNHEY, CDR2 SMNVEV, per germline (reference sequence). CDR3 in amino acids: CASSPSGGTGANVLTF. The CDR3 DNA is TGTGCCAGCAGTCCCAGTGGGGGCACTGGGGCCAACGTCCTGACTTTC.

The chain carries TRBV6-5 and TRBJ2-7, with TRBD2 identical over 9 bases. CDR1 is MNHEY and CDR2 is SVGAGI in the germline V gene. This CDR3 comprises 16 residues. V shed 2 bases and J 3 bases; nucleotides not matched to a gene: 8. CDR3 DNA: TGTGCCAGCAGTTACGAGTATAGCGGGAGCTTCTACGAGCAGTACTTC. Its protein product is CASSYEYSGSFYEQYF.

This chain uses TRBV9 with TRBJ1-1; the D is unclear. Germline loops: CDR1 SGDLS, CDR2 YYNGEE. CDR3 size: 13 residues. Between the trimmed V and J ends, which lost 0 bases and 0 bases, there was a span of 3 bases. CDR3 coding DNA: TGTGCCAGCAGCGTAGAGCTGAACACTGAAGCTTTCTTT. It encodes CASSVELNTEAFF.

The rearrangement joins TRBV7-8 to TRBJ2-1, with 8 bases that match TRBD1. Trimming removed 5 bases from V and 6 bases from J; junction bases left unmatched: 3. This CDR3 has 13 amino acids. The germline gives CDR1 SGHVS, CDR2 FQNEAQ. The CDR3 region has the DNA TGTGCCAGCAGCCGGACAGGGATCAATGAGCAGTTCTTC. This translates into CASSRTGINEQFF.

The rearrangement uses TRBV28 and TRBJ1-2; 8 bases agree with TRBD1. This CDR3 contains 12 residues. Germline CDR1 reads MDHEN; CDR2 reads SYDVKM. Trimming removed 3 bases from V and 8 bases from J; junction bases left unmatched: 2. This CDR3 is CASSLTGVGYTF. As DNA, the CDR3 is TGTGCCAGCAGTTTGACAGGGGTCGGCTACACCTTC.

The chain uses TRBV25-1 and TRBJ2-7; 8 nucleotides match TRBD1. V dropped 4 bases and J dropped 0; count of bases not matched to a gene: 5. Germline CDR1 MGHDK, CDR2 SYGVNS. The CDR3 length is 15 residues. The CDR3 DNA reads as TGTGCCAGCAGTGTCGACAGGGGAATCTCCTACGAGCAGTACTTC. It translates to CASSVDRGISYEQYF.

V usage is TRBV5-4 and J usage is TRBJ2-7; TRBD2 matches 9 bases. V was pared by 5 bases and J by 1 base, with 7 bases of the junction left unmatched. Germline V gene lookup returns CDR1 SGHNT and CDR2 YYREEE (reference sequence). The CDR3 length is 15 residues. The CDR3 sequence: CASSSSGSRSYEQYF. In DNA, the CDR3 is TGTGCCAGCAGTAGTAGCGGGAGTAGATCCTACGAGCAGTACTTC.

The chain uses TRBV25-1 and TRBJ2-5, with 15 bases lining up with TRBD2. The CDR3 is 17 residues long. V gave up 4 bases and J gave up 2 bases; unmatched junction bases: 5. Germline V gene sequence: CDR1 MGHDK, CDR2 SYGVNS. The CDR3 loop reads CASSGRTSGRGQETQYF. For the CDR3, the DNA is TGTGCCAGCAGTGGCCGGACTAGCGGGAGGGGGCAAGAGACCCAGTACTTC.

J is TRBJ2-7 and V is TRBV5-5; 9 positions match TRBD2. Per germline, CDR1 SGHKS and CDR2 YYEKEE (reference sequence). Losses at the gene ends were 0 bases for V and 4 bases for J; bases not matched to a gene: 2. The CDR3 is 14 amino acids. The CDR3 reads CASSLVAGAYEQYF. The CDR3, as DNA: TGTGCCAGCAGCTTGGTAGCGGGAGCTTACGAGCAGTACTTC.

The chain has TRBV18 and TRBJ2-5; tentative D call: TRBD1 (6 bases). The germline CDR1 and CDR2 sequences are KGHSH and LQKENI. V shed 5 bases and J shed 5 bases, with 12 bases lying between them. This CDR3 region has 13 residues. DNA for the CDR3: TGTGCCAGCTCATTGACAGGCGGGGAGACCCAGTACTTC. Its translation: CASSLTGGETQYF.

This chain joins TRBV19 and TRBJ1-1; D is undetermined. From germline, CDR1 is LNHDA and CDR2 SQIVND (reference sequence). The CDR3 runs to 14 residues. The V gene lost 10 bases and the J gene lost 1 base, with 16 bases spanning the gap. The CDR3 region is CATQTRAGNTEAFF. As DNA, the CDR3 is TGTGCCACCCAGACCCGGGCGGGGAACACTGAAGCTTTCTTT.

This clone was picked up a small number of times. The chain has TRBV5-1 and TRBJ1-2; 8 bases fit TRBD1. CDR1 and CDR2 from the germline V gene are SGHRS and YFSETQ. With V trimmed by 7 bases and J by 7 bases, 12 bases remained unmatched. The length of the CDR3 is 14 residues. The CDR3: CASSVASGGRGYTF. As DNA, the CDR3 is TGCGCCAGCTCGGTGGCCTCAGGGGGCCGTGGCTACACCTTC.

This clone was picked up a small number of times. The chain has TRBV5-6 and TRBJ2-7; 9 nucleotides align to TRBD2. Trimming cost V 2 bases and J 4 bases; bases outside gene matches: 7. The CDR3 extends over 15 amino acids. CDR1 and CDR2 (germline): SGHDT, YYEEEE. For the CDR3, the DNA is TGTGCCAGCAGCTTTTTAACGAGCGGGAGGTACGAGCAGTACTTC. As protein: CASSFLTSGRYEQYF.

CDR3 in amino acids: CASSALFGSGDEKLFF. For the CDR3, the DNA is TGTGCCAGCAGCGCCCTATTCGGGTCCGGAGATGAAAAACTGTTTTTT. V is TRBV21-1 and J is TRBJ1-4. TRBV21-1 has pseudogene status. This CDR3 has 16 residues.

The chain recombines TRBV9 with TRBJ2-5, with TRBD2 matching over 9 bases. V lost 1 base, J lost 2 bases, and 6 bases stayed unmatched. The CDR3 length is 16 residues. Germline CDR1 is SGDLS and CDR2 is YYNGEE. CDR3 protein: CASSVRLAGSQETQYF. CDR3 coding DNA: TGTGCCAGCAGCGTACGGCTAGCGGGGTCTCAAGAGACCCAGTACTTC.

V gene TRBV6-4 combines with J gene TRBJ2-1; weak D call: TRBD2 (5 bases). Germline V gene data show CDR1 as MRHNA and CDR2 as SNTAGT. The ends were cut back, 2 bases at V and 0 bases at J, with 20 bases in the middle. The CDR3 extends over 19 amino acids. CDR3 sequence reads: CASSDTTDVSDRSYNEQFF. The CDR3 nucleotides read TGTGCCAGCAGTGACACCACCGACGTTAGCGACCGCTCCTACAATGAGCAGTTCTTC.

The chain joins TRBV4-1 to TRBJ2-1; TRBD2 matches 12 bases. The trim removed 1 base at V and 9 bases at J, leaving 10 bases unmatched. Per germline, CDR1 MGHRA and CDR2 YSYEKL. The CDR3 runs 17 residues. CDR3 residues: CASSQAHLAGGPGEQFF. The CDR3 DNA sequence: TGCGCCAGCAGCCAAGCGCATCTAGCGGGAGGGCCGGGTGAGCAGTTCTTC.

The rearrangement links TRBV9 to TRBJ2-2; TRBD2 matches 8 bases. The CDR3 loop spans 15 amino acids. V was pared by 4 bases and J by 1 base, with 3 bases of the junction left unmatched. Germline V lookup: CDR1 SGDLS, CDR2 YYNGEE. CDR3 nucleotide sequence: TGTGCCAGCAGCATCCTAGCGGGGAACACCGGGGAGCTGTTTTTT. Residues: CASSILAGNTGELFF. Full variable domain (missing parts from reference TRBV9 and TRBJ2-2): DSGVTQTPKHLITATGQRVTLRCSPRSGDLSVYWYQQSLDQGLQFLIQYYNGEERAKGNILERFSAQQFPDLHSELNLSSLELGDSALYFCASSILAGNTGELFFGEGSRLTVL.

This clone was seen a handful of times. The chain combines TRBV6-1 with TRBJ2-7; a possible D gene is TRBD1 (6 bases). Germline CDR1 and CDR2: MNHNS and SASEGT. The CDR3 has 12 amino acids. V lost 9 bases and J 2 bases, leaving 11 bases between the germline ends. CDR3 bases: TGTGCCAGTACAGGGTACACCTACGAGCAGTACTTC. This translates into CASTGYTYEQYF.

For the CDR3, the DNA is TGTGCCAGTAGTATGGGGAGGGGGGATCTGTATTCAAACATTCAGTACTTC. It yields the protein CASSMGRGDLYSNIQYF. V usage is TRBV19 and J usage is TRBJ2-4, with D possibly being TRBD2 (7 bases). The germline V gene encodes CDR1 LNHDA and CDR2 SQIVND (reference sequence). The CDR3 contains 17 residues. The V gene lost 3 bases and the J gene lost 6 bases, with 21 bases spanning the gap.

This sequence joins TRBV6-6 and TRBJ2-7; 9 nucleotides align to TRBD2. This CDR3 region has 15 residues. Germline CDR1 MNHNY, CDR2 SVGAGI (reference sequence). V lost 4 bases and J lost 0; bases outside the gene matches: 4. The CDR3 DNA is TGTGCCAGCAGTTTACTAGCGGGTCGCTCCTACGAGCAGTACTTC. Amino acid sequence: CASSLLAGRSYEQYF.